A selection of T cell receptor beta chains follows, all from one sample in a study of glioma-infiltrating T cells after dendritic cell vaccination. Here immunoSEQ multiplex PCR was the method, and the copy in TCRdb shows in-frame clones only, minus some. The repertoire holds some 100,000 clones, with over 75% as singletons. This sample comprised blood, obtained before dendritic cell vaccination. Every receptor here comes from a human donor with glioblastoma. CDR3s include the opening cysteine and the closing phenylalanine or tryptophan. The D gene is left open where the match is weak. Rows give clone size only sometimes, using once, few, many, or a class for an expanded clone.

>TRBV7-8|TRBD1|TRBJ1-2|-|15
CASSFGGQGVSGYTF
TGTGCCAGCAGCTTTGGCGGGCAGGGGGTATCGGGCTACACCTTC
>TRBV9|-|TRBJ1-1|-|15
CASSAGILGNTEAFF
TGTGCCAGCAGCGCCGGGATTTTGGGGAACACTGAAGCTTTCTTT
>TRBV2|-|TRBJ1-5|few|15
CASSEDPGGWQPQHF
TGTGCCAGCAGTGAAGACCCCGGGGGTTGGCAGCCCCAGCATTTT
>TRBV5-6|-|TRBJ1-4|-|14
CASSADRRNEKLFF
TGTGCCAGCAGCGCTGACAGGAGGAATGAAAAACTGTTTTTT
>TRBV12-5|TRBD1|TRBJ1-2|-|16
CASGFTGTGENYGYTF
TGTGCTAGTGGTTTCACCGGGACAGGGGAAAACTATGGCTACACCTTC
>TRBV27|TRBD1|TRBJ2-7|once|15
CASSSFGTGAYEQYF
TGTGCCAGCAGTTCCTTTGGGACAGGGGCGTACGAGCAGTACTTC
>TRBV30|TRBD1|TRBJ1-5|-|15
CAWRGQGYSNQPQHF
TGTGCCTGGAGGGGACAGGGATATAGCAATCAGCCCCAGCATTTT
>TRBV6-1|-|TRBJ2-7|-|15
CASSEYGRVAYEQYF
TGTGCCAGCAGTGAATATGGCAGGGTGGCCTACGAGCAGTACTTC
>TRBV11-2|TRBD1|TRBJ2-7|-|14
CASSLGTGIDEQYF
TGTGCCAGCAGCCTCGGGACAGGGATCGACGAGCAGTACTTC
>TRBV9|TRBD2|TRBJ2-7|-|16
CASSVGAGGVPYEQYF
TGTGCCAGCAGCGTAGGGGCGGGGGGCGTACCGTACGAGCAGTACTTC
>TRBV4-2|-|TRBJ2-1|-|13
CASSHPSPNEQFF
TGTGCCAGCAGCCACCCTAGTCCCAATGAGCAGTTCTTC
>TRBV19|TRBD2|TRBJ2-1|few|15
CASSMSGRAYNEQFF
TGTGCCAGTAGTATGAGCGGGAGAGCCTACAATGAGCAGTTCTTC
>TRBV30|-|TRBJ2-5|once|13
CAWSVRPGETQYF
TGTGCCTGGAGTGTCCGCCCCGGGGAGACCCAGTACTTC
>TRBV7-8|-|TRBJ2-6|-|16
CASSLRGGSGANVLTF
TGTGCCAGCAGCTTACGGGGAGGATCTGGGGCCAACGTCCTGACTTTC
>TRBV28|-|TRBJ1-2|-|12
CASSLTIGGYTF
TGTGCCAGCAGTCTCACGATCGGGGGCTACACCTTC
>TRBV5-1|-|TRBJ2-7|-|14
CASKSARVPYEQYF
TGCGCCAGCAAATCCGCCAGGGTCCCCTACGAGCAGTACTTC
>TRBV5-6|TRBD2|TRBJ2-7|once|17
CASNLRNTWTSGYEQYF
TGTGCCAGCAACCTCCGTAACACGTGGACTAGCGGCTACGAGCAGTACTTC
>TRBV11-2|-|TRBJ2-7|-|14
CASSPGQGSYEQYF
TGTGCCAGCAGCCCAGGGCAGGGTTCCTACGAGCAGTACTTC
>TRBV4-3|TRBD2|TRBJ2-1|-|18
CASSQDWGLAGPYNEQFF
TGCGCCAGCAGCCAAGATTGGGGACTAGCGGGCCCATACAATGAGCAGTTCTTC
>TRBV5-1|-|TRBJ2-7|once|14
CASSFFGSSYEQYF
TGCGCCAGCAGCTTCTTCGGGAGCTCCTACGAGCAGTACTTC
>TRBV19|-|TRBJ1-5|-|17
CASISPGLKQSNQPQHF
TGTGCCAGTATATCCCCGGGTCTTAAGCAGAGCAATCAGCCCCAGCATTTT
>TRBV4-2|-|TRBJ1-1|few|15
CASSQGRAVNTEAFF
TGTGCCAGCAGCCAAGGGAGGGCTGTGAACACTGAAGCTTTCTTT
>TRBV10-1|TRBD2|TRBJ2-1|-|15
CASSEGLAGSEEQFF
TGCGCCAGCAGTGAGGGACTAGCGGGGTCTGAGGAGCAGTTCTTC
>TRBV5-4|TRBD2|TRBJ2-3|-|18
CASSSGGSKRTGTDTQYF
TGTGCCAGCAGCTCGGGAGGTTCGAAGCGGACGGGCACAGATACGCAGTATTTT
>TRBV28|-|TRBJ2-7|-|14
CASSVGGGAYEQYF
TGTGCCAGCTCCGTCGGGGGTGGAGCCTACGAGCAGTACTTC
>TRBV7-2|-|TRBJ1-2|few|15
CASSSSAGTRYGYTF
TGTGCCAGCAGCTCTTCGGCCGGGACACGCTATGGCTACACCTTC
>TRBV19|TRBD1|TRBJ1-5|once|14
CASSSRTGGQPQHF
TGTGCCAGTAGTTCGAGGACAGGGGGCCAGCCCCAGCATTTT
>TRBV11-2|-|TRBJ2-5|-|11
CASSREETQYF
TGTGCCAGCAGCCGCGAAGAGACCCAGTACTTC
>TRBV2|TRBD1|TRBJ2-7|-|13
CASSERQGWEQYF
TGTGCCAGCAGTGAACGACAGGGCTGGGAGCAGTACTTC
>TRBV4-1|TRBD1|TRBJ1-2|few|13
CASSSMGQSGETF
TGCGCCAGCAGCTCGATGGGACAGTCGGGTGAGACCTTC
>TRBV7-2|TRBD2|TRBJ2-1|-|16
CASSTRTSESYNEQFF
TGTGCCAGCAGCACACGGACTAGCGAGTCCTACAATGAGCAGTTCTTC
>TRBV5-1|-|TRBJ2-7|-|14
CASSLGVGSYEQYF
TGCGCCAGCAGCTTGGGAGTAGGGAGCTACGAGCAGTACTTC
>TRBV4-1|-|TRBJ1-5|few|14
CASSQGRSDQPQHF
TGCGCCAGCAGCCAAGGGAGGTCCGATCAGCCCCAGCATTTT
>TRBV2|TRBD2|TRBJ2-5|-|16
CASSPGLAGNQETQYF
TGTGCCAGCAGCCCTGGACTAGCGGGTAACCAAGAGACCCAGTACTTC
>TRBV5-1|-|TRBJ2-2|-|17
CASSLVGAGAGTGELFF
TGCGCCAGCAGCTTGGTAGGCGCGGGGGCGGGCACCGGGGAGCTGTTTTTT
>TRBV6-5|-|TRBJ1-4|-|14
CASIGGATNEKLFF
TGTGCCAGCATCGGGGGTGCAACTAATGAAAAACTGTTTTTT
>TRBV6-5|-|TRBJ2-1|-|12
CASSSYRNEQFF
TGTGCCAGCAGTTCCTACAGGAATGAGCAGTTCTTC
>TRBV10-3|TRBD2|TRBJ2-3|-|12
CAMGTTTDTQYF
TGTGCCATGGGGACTACCACAGATACGCAGTATTTT
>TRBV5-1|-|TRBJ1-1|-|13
CASSLWRGTEAFF
TGCGCCAGCAGCTTGTGGAGGGGCACTGAAGCTTTCTTT
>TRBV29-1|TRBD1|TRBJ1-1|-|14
CSFSPGQGVTEAFF
TGCAGCTTTTCTCCGGGACAGGGGGTCACTGAAGCTTTCTTT
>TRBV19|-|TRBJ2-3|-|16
CASNSVGRGRTDTQYF
TGTGCCAGTAATTCGGTCGGAAGGGGTAGAACAGATACGCAGTATTTT
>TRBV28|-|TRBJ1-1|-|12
CASSFVDTEAFF
TGTGCCAGCAGTTTTGTAGACACTGAAGCTTTCTTT
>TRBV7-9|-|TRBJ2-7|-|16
CASSVNLGGNPYEQYF
TGTGCCAGCAGCGTAAACCTGGGGGGAAACCCCTACGAGCAGTACTTC
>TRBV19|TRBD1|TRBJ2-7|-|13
CASSRQGADEQYF
TGTGCCAGTAGTAGACAGGGGGCAGACGAGCAGTACTTC
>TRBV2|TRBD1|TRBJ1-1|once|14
CASRDDRGNTEAFF
TGTGCCAGCAGGGATGACAGGGGGAACACTGAAGCTTTCTTT
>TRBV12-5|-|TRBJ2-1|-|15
CASAWGGQGANEQFF
TGTGCTAGTGCCTGGGGGGGGCAGGGAGCCAATGAGCAGTTCTTC